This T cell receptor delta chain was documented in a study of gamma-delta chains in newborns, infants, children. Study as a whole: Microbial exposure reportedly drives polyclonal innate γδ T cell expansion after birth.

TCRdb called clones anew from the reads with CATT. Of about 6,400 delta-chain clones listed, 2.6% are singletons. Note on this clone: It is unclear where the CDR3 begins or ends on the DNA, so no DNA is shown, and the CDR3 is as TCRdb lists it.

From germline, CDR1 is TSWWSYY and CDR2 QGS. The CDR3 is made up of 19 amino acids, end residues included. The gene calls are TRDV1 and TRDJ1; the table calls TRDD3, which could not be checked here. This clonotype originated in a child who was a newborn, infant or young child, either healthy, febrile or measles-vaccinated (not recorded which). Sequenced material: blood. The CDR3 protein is CALGELDSVLIYHTDKLIF.